These T cell receptor beta chains were read from a single sample in a study of T cell responses to AZD1222 COVID-19 vaccine. Measured with immunoSEQ multiplex PCR; TCRdb has only the in-frame clones, and not every one. The sample consists of about 140,000 clones, around 90% of them appearing once. The specimen comprised peripheral blood, sampled on day 0 of AZD1222 vaccination. These receptors all stem from an adult in good health. Each CDR3 is given with its conserved first and last residue. Each record gives: V gene, D gene, CDR3 length, clone size, J gene, CDR3 DNA, CDR3 protein. The D gene is left open where the match is weak. Not every row has a clone size; where given, it reads once, few, many or a size class.

>TRBV10-3|TRBD2|14|NA|TRBJ2-1
TGTGCCATCAGGACTAGCGGGACCCACAATGAGCAGTTCTTC
CAIRTSGTHNEQFF
>TRBV4-1|TRBD1|16|NA|TRBJ1-1
TGCGCCAGCAGCCCACGGGACAGCCGTTCGCAGACTGAAGCTTTCTTT
CASSPRDSRSQTEAFF
>TRBV19|NA|13|few|TRBJ2-2
TGTGCCAGTGTCCGGGGGAACACCGGGGAGCTGTTTTTT
CASVRGNTGELFF
>TRBV18|NA|12|NA|TRBJ1-2
TGTGCCAGCTCACCAACCCAGAATGGCTACACCTTC
CASSPTQNGYTF
>TRBV14|NA|12|NA|TRBJ2-1
TGTGCCAGCAGTCAGTTGGCCAATGAGCAGTTCTTC
CASSQLANEQFF
>TRBV6-5|TRBD1|15|few|TRBJ1-2
TGTGCCAGCAGTTACCCCGGGACAGGGGACTATGGCTACACCTTC
CASSYPGTGDYGYTF
>TRBV5-1|NA|15|NA|TRBJ2-1
TGCGCCAGCAGCTTAGGCAGTAGCTCCTACAATGAGCAGTTCTTC
CASSLGSSSYNEQFF
>TRBV10-2|NA|12|NA|TRBJ2-1
TGCGCCAGCAGGTGGGGGTACAATGAGCAGTTCTTC
CASRWGYNEQFF
>TRBV7-4|NA|14|few|TRBJ1-1
TGTGCCGGAATACTAGACCGGATGAACACTGAAGCTTTCTTT
CAGILDRMNTEAFF
>TRBV7-6|TRBD2|14|NA|TRBJ2-7
TGTGCCAGCAGCCACGGGACTAGCGGGAACGAGCAGTACTTC
CASSHGTSGNEQYF
>TRBV18|NA|13|NA|TRBJ1-1
TGTGCCAGCTCACCACCGGGGGCAGCTGAAGCTTTCTTT
CASSPPGAAEAFF
>TRBV7-9|NA|12|once|TRBJ1-1
TGTGCCAGCAGCTTCGAAGCAACTGAAGCTTTCTTT
CASSFEATEAFF
>TRBV4-2|TRBD1|14|few|TRBJ1-2
TGTGCCAGCAGCCAGACAGGGGTTGCCTATGGCTACACCTTC
CASSQTGVAYGYTF
>TRBV27|NA|12|NA|TRBJ2-7
TGTGCCAGCAGTTCGTACTCCTACGAGCAGTACTTC
CASSSYSYEQYF
>TRBV10-3|TRBD1|15|NA|TRBJ2-7
TGTGCCATCAGTGAAGAGACAGGGATAACCTACGAGCAGTACTTC
CAISEETGITYEQYF
>TRBV5-4|TRBD1|15|NA|TRBJ1-2
TGTGCCAGCAGCTTGGCTAGGGACAGCCGGTATGGCTACACCTTC
CASSLARDSRYGYTF
>TRBV18|NA|16|NA|TRBJ2-3
TGTGCCAGCTCACCACCCCAGCGTACTGGCACAGATACGCAGTATTTT
CASSPPQRTGTDTQYF
>TRBV19|NA|14|NA|TRBJ2-1
TGTGCCAGTAGTATAGATGGGGGACCCCAAAAGCAGTTCTTC
CASSIDGGPQKQFF
>TRBV12-3/TRBV12-4|NA|13|NA|TRBJ1-1
TGTGCCGTAGCAGAAGGGAGGAACACTGAAGCTTTCTTT
CAVAEGRNTEAFF
>TRBV19|NA|14|NA|TRBJ2-5
TGTGCCAGTAGTATGGCAGGGAGTTGGGAGACCCAGTACTTC
CASSMAGSWETQYF
>TRBV29-1|NA|12|NA|TRBJ2-2
TGCAGCGTTGAAAAGAACACCGGGGAGCTGTTTTTT
CSVEKNTGELFF
>TRBV6-2/TRBV6-3|NA|11|NA|TRBJ2-7
TGTGCCAGCAGTGACGGGTACGAGCAGTACTTC
CASSDGYEQYF
>TRBV25-1|TRBD1|15|NA|TRBJ2-3
TGTGCCAGCAGTGAATATATGCAGGGGGCAGATACGCAGTATTTT
CASSEYMQGADTQYF
>TRBV5-4|TRBD1|15|NA|TRBJ1-1
TGTGCCAGCCGAAGGGGGACAGGGGGGGACACTGAAGCTTTCTTT
CASRRGTGGDTEAFF